Listed here is a single T cell receptor beta chain. TCRdb keeps only in-frame clones here, not all; method: immunoSEQ multiplex PCR. Among 200,000 to 250,000 clones listed, 85% to 95% were seen once. This sample was included in a study of control samples from healthy donors and cancer patients. J lost 9 bases, V lost 0 bases, and 8 bases had no gene match. Germline loops: CDR1 LNHNV, CDR2 YYDKDF (reference sequence). The CDR3 sequence is 17 residues long. Sequenced sample: blood. This clonotype was obtained from a man in his forties or fifties in good health. This chain uses TRBV15 with TRBJ1-4, with TRBD1 matching over 12 bases. In DNA, the CDR3 is TGTGCCACCAGCAGAGAGCGCCCGGGACAGGGGGCGCAAAAACTGTTTTTT. It yields the protein CATSRERPGQGAQKLFF.